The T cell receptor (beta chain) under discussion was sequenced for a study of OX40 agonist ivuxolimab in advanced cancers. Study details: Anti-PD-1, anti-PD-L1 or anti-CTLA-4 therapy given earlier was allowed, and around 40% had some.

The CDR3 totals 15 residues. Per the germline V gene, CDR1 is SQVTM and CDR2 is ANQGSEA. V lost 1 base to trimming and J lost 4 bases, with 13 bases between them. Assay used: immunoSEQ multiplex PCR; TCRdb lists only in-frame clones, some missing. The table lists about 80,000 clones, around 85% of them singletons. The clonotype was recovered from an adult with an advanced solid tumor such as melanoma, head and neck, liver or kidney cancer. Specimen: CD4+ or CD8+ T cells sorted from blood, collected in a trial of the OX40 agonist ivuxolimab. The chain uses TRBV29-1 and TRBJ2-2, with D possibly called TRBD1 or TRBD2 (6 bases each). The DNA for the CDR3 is TGCAGCGTTGAAGTGTGGGGGGCGGGCACCGGGGAGCTGTTTTTT. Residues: CSVEVWGAGTGELFF.